These T cell receptor beta chains were read from a single sample in a study of T cells in Graves' hyperthyroidism and ophthalmopathy. TCRdb analysed the multiplex PCR reads with MiXCR anew, one entry per CDR3 protein. The table includes 700,000 or so distinct CDR3 sequences, roughly 17% detected once. The material sequenced was blood. These receptors all come from a man younger than 30 with Graves' hyperthyroidism. The CDR3 runs from the conserved cysteine through the conserved F or W. D genes are given only for firm matches. Clone size, where shown, is once, few, many, or a class for clones that have expanded.

d_call j_call clone_size v_call cdr3_aa cdr3_nt
- TRBJ2-7 - TRBV6-1 CASRDRNEQYF TGTGCCAGCAGAGACAGGAACGAGCAGTACTTC
- TRBJ2-3 few TRBV20-1 CSARVALLVADTQYF TGCAGTGCTAGAGTAGCACTTCTGGTCGCAGATACGCAGTATTTT
TRBD1 TRBJ1-5 few TRBV7-9 CASSLDRGDQPQHF TGTGCCAGCAGCTTGGACAGGGGCGATCAGCCCCAGCATTTT
- TRBJ2-4 - TRBV5-4 CASSLAWGNAKNIQYF TGTGCCAGCAGCCTAGCGTGGGGGAACGCCAAAAACATTCAGTACTTC
- TRBJ2-1 - TRBV7-2 CASSLAGHNEQFF TGTGCCAGCAGCTTGGCTGGCCACAATGAGCAGTTCTTC
- TRBJ2-7 many TRBV2 CASTEHRGEAGEQYF TGTGCCAGCACGGAACACCGAGGGGAGGCGGGGGAGCAGTACTTC
TRBD2 TRBJ2-7 many TRBV28 CASSLASGSYEQYF TGTGCCAGCAGCTTAGCTAGCGGGAGCTACGAGCAGTACTTC
TRBD1 TRBJ2-7 once TRBV5-8 CATHDRDPNEQYF TGTGCCACCCACGACAGGGACCCCAACGAGCAGTACTTC
TRBD2 TRBJ2-2 few TRBV28 CASSTGTSGSGGELFF TGTGCCAGCAGTACGGGGACTAGCGGGAGTGGCGGGGAGCTGTTTTTT
TRBD1 TRBJ2-2 - TRBV5-1 CASSLYGTGSTGELFF TGCGCCAGCAGCTTGTACGGGACAGGCAGTACCGGGGAGCTGTTTTTT
- TRBJ1-2 many TRBV11-1 CASSPQRDGYYGYTF TGTGCCAGCAGCCCGCAACGGGACGGATACTATGGCTACACCTTC
- TRBJ1-1 many TRBV28 CASSLKPRMMNTEAFF TGTGCCAGCAGTTTAAAACCACGGATGATGAACACTGAAGCTTTCTTT
TRBD1 TRBJ1-2 many TRBV30 CAWRGQGRGYTF TGTGCCTGGCGGGGACAGGGGCGAGGCTACACCTTC
- TRBJ2-1 few TRBV25-1 CASSESSRGYNEQFF TGTGCCAGCAGTGAATCGAGCAGGGGCTACAATGAGCAGTTCTTC
- TRBJ2-1 many TRBV28 CASSGGLDAYNEQFF TGTGCCAGCAGTGGGGGCCTCGACGCCTACAATGAGCAGTTCTTC
- TRBJ2-1 few TRBV19 CASSIAGTLSYNEQFF TGTGCCAGTAGTATAGCCGGAACTCTCTCCTACAATGAGCAGTTCTTC
- TRBJ1-6 - TRBV15 CATSARGTFDNSPLHF TGTGCCACCAGCGCTCGCGGGACCTTTGATAATTCACCCCTCCACTTT
- TRBJ2-7 many TRBV30 CAWSPSDYSYEQYF TGTGCCTGGAGTCCCAGCGACTACTCCTACGAGCAGTACTTC
TRBD1 TRBJ1-1 many TRBV28 CASRPPTGDTEAFF TGTGCCAGCAGACCCCCGACAGGGGACACTGAAGCTTTCTTT
- TRBJ2-5 many TRBV7-2 CASSLGPTREETQYF TGTGCCAGCAGCTTAGGTCCCACTAGGGAAGAGACCCAGTACTTC
- TRBJ1-1 - TRBV6-1 CASRGGPSGTEAFF TGTGCCAGCAGGGGGGGCCCCTCCGGGACTGAAGCTTTCTTT
- TRBJ1-4 many TRBV2 CASTRPPAGTSEKLFF TGTGCCAGCACCAGACCGCCGGCCGGAACATCTGAAAAACTGTTTTTT
TRBD2 TRBJ2-2 - TRBV10-3 CAIKTGLAGENTGELFF TGTGCCATCAAAACAGGACTAGCGGGAGAGAACACCGGGGAGCTGTTTTTT
- TRBJ1-1 - TRBV7-9 CASSLKMQGGTEAFF TGTGCCAGCAGCTTGAAGATGCAGGGAGGCACTGAAGCTTTCTTT
- TRBJ2-2 - TRBV7-3 CASSLGRDGSGELFF TGTGCCAGCAGCTTGGGGCGGGATGGCTCCGGGGAGCTGTTTTTT
- TRBJ2-5 many TRBV12-3/TRBV12-4 CASSLFALETQYF TGTGCCAGCAGTTTATTCGCTTTAGAGACCCAGTACTTC
- TRBJ2-3 many TRBV12-3/TRBV12-4 CASSLGQVGTDTQYF TGTGCCAGCAGCCTCGGCCAGGTGGGCACAGATACGCAGTATTTT
TRBD1 TRBJ1-2 - TRBV18 CASSPTGTEYTF TGTGCCAGCTCACCAACTGGGACAGAGTACACCTTC
- TRBJ1-2 many TRBV28 CASRLQGDYGYTF TGTGCCAGCAGATTACAGGGAGACTATGGCTACACCTTC
- TRBJ1-5 few TRBV18 CASAAASRNQPQHF TGTGCCAGTGCCGCAGCCTCGCGCAATCAGCCCCAGCATTTT
- TRBJ2-1 many TRBV10-2 CASRERDRYNEQFF TGCGCCAGCAGAGAGCGGGACAGATACAATGAGCAGTTCTTC
- TRBJ2-5 - TRBV7-9 CASTAFGAWENSLFEETQYF TGTGCCAGCACCGCTTTTGGGGCGTGGGAGAATTCCTTGTTTGAAGAGACCCAGTACTTC
- TRBJ2-5 - TRBV2 CASSEDQQETQYF TGTGCCAGCAGTGAGGACCAACAAGAGACCCAGTACTTC
- TRBJ2-5 many TRBV28 CASSRGTLQETQYF TGTGCCAGCAGTCGCGGGACTCTCCAAGAGACCCAGTACTTC
- TRBJ2-7 many TRBV6-2/TRBV6-3 CASSFLVGAPLYEQYF TGTGCCAGCAGTTTCTTGGTGGGAGCACCTCTCTACGAGCAGTACTTC
- TRBJ2-1 - TRBV4-3 CASSLERWGSNEQFF TGCGCCAGCAGCCTAGAAAGGTGGGGGTCCAATGAGCAGTTCTTC
- TRBJ1-3 - TRBV30 CAWSVLGSGNTIYF TGTGCCTGGAGTGTACTTGGCTCTGGAAACACCATATATTTT
- TRBJ2-7 - TRBV7-9 CASSSPGIYEQYF TGTGCCAGCAGCTCCCCGGGGATCTACGAGCAGTACTTC
- TRBJ2-2 few TRBV25-1 CASSGVFGNTGELFF TGTGCCAGCAGTGGGGTTTTCGGAAACACCGGGGAGCTGTTTTTT
- TRBJ2-2 - TRBV15 CATSVTTNTGELFF TGTGCCACCAGCGTGACAACGAACACCGGGGAGCTGTTTTTT
TRBD2 TRBJ2-3 many TRBV28 CASGRVSPDTQYF TGTGCCAGCGGGAGGGTCAGCCCAGATACGCAGTATTTT
TRBD2 TRBJ2-1 few TRBV20-1 CSASASGRRGNEQFF TGCAGTGCTAGTGCCAGCGGGAGACGGGGCAATGAGCAGTTCTTC